The clone carrying this T cell receptor beta chain was observed a handful of times. No antigen is known for it. This specimen belongs to a study of OX40 agonist ivuxolimab in advanced cancers. Study details: Averaging 60 years in age, with a range of roughly 20 to 79, the cohort was 65% to 85% male. Under the entry rules, prior anti-PD-1, anti-PD-L1 or anti-CTLA-4 therapy was allowed, and approximately 36% had some. Broader study findings: The CD4+ and CD8+ T cells in the blood had expanded clonally by week 6 at 0.1 to 3.0 mg/kg.

There are 13 residues in the CDR3. J gave up 4 bases and V 4 bases, and 2 bases lay outside the gene matches. Per the germline V gene, CDR1 is SGHRS and CDR2 is YFSETQ. The method was immunoSEQ multiplex PCR; TCRdb's version includes in-frame clones alone and lacks a portion of them. The sample shows about 60,000 clones, 87% of them seen only once. Blood was sampled at baseline, cycle 4 day 1, and cycle 7 day 1. This receptor was obtained from an adult with an advanced solid tumor such as melanoma, head and neck, liver or kidney cancer. This specimen consisted of CD4+ or CD8+ T cells sorted from blood, obtained in a trial of the OX40 agonist ivuxolimab. V is TRBV5-1 and J is TRBJ2-7; TRBD2 agrees at 10 bases. The CDR3 loop is CASSLLAGYEQYF. The CDR3 DNA follows: TGCGCCAGCAGCCTACTAGCGGGGTACGAGCAGTACTTC.